These 4 T cell receptor beta chains originate from one sample sequenced in a study of T-cell reconstitution after alpha-beta-depleted transplantation in children. As it was prepared, the TCRbeta library received unique molecular identifiers. MiXCR, run by TCRdb on the PCR reads, gives a single entry per CDR3 protein. The sample yields around 420,000 distinct CDR3 sequences, 15% to 20% seen once. The starting material was PBMCs, mostly from graft donor cells, obtained 360 days after TCRalphabeta/CD19-depleted stem cell transplant. Every receptor here comes from a boy in the first two years of life who had a stem cell transplant for Wiskott-Aldrich syndrome, so the T cells may come from the graft donor.

This clonotype was observed a handful of times. This chain joins TRBV4-1 and TRBJ2-1; TRBD2 aligns across 11 bases. The germline V gene has CDR1 MGHRA and CDR2 YSYEKL. Losses at the gene ends were 3 bases for V and 7 bases for J; bases not matched to a gene: 20. The CDR3 consists of 20 residues. The CDR3 region is CASSHIQGTRNSGRANEQFF. The DNA for the CDR3 is TGCGCCAGCAGCCATATCCAGGGGACGCGAAATAGCGGGAGGGCGAATGAGCAGTTCTTC.

This clonotype was observed a handful of times. V and J are TRBV29-1 and TRBJ2-3, with 7 nucleotides matching TRBD1. After removal of 7 bases from V and 6 bases from J, the junction contained 4 bases not matched to a gene. The CDR3 is 11 amino acids. The germline V gene encodes CDR1 SQVTM and CDR2 ANQGSEA. The CDR3 protein is CSGDRSDTQYF. CDR3 in DNA: TGCAGCGGGGACAGAAGCGATACGCAGTATTTT.

The chain is built from TRBV27 and TRBJ2-1; 8 bases line up with TRBD1. CDR3 length equals 17 residues. The germline V gene has CDR1 MNHEY and CDR2 SMNVEV (reference sequence). The ends lost 5 bases at V and 7 bases at J; junction bases unmatched: 16. CDR3 coding DNA: TGTGCCAGCAGTCCCATCCAGGGGGCTCCCACACGGAATGAGCAGTTCTTC. Translation gives CASSPIQGAPTRNEQFF.

This clonotype came up a few times. V and J are TRBV29-1 and TRBJ2-1; 7 bases are shared with TRBD2. Trimming removed 3 bases from V and 12 bases from J; junction bases left unmatched: 5. Germline CDR1 is SQVTM and CDR2 is ANQGSEA. The CDR3 sequence is 11 residues long. CDR3 nucleotides: TGCAGCGTTGAGGGGCGGGAGTGGCAGTTCTTC. Its protein is CSVEGREWQFF.